The table lists the clone carrying this T cell receptor beta chain with many counts. The antigen is undetermined. The data originate from a study of T-cell reconstitution after alpha-beta-depleted transplantation in children. The study, taken as a whole, reports: Several hundred expanded graft clones reportedly gave rise to the alpha-beta T cells present about two months after transplant. A year post-transplant, T-cell counts and diversity derived mostly from newly produced T cells. At day 60, the high TCRbeta diversity found in some patients originated from recipient T cells and thymic progenitors that had survived.

As it was prepared, the TCRbeta library received unique molecular identifiers. In TCRdb, the PCR reads were re-called with MiXCR into one record per CDR3 protein. The sample contains 670,000 or so distinct CDR3 sequences, approximately 14% of which appear only once. J gave up 7 bases and V 0 bases, and 5 bases lay outside the gene matches. The CDR3 has 15 residues. The germline V gene encodes CDR1 SGDLS and CDR2 YYNGEE. The genes are TRBV9 and TRBJ2-1; 9 bases are a match to TRBD2. This clonotype originated in a girl aged 2-10 years with congenital amegakaryocytic thrombocytopenia, due to receive a stem cell transplant. Source: PBMCs, taken before TCRalphabeta/CD19-depleted stem cell transplant. The CDR3 loop is CASSVDSGRKNEQFF. DNA of the CDR3: TGTGCCAGCAGCGTAGATAGCGGGAGAAAGAATGAGCAGTTCTTC.